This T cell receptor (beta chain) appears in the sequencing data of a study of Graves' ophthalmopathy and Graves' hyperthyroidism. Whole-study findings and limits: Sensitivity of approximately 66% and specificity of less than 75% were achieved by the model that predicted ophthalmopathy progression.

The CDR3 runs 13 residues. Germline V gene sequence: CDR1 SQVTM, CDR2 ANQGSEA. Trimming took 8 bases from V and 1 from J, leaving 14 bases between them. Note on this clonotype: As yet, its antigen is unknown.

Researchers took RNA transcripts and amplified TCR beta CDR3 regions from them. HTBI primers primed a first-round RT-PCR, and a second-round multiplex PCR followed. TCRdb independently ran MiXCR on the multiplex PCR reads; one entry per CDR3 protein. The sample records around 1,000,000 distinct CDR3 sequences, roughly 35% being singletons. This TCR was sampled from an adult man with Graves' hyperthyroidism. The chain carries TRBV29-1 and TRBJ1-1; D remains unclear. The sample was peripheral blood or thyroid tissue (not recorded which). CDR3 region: CSLEILKNTEAFF. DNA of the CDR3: TGCAGCTTAGAGATCCTTAAGAACACTGAAGCTTTCTTT.